The 32 T cell receptor beta chains reported below all come from one sample, sequenced in a study of blood T cells in healthy people across ages. PCR was performed a second time for about 6 to 12 cycles using a sample-barcoded 5' primer and a J-beta primer mix. Via MiXCR, TCRdb re-called the 5' RACE reads, giving one row per CDR3 protein. Of hundreds of thousands of distinct CDR3 sequences listed, about 32% are singletons. The sample taken for sequencing was blood. The source of these receptors is a woman of 80 years or more in good health.

There are many counts of this clonotype. The chain joins TRBV20-1 to TRBJ2-3; 15 nucleotides agree with TRBD2. This CDR3 is built from 17 residues. The germline CDR1 and CDR2 sequences are DFQATT and SNEGSKA (reference sequence). V lost 6 bases to trimming and J lost 1 base; unmatched junction nucleotides: 8. CDR3 coding DNA: TGCAGTGCGAGGGGACTAGCGGGGGGTCCGGGCACAGATACGCAGTATTTT. Translation gives CSARGLAGGPGTDTQYF.

This chain uses TRBV5-1 with TRBJ2-2; 8 nucleotides match TRBD2. The trim removed 0 bases at V and 4 bases at J, leaving 5 bases unmatched. The CDR3 runs to 16 residues. The germline V gene has CDR1 SGHRS and CDR2 YFSETQ. The CDR3 here is CASSLVAGGSTGELFF. CDR3 DNA sequence: TGCGCCAGCAGCTTGGTGGCGGGGGGTTCCACCGGGGAGCTGTTTTTT. The variable domain in full, with the rest retrieved from reference TRBV5-1 and TRBJ2-2, is KAGVTQTPRYLIKTRGQQVTLSCSPISGHRSVSWYQQTPGQGLQFLFEYFSETQRNKGNFPGRFSGRQFSNSRSEMNVSTLELGDSALYLCASSLVAGGSTGELFFGEGSRLTVL.

The V gene is TRBV12-3 or TRBV12-4, the J gene TRBJ1-4, with D maybe TRBD1 (5 bases). V shed 5 bases and J shed 8 bases, with 18 bases lying between them. The CDR3 has 15 amino acids. Here the CDR3 reads CASSPGGGAGEKLFF. The CDR3 DNA reads TGTGCCAGCAGTCCCGGCGGAGGGGCGGGCGAAAAACTGTTTTTT.

This clonotype was recorded a few times. One base away lies a much larger clone, so this may be a sequencing read error. The chain uses TRBV6-1 and TRBJ2-7; D is unresolved. The CDR3 length is 14 residues. From germline, CDR1 is MNHNS and CDR2 SASEGT. In DNA form, the CDR3 reads TGTGCCAGCAGGGAAGGGCTGGGGTCCTACGAGCAGTACTTC. It yields the protein CASREGLGSYEQYF.

This clonotype was counted ten times or more. The V and J genes are TRBV12-3 or TRBV12-4 and TRBJ2-3; 13 bases are a match to TRBD2. The CDR3 is 17 residues long. The ends lost 4 bases at V and 1 base at J; junction bases unmatched: 5. The CDR3 here is CASSSTSGGRRTDTQYF. CDR3 in DNA: TGTGCCAGCAGTTCGACTAGCGGGGGGCGACGCACAGATACGCAGTATTTT.

This clonotype occurred a few times. It may be a read error: a sequence one base away is much more abundant. The genes are TRBV7-7 and TRBJ2-6; possibly TRBD2 for D (6 bases). Germline-derived CDR1 and CDR2 are SSHAT and FNYEAQ (reference sequence). The CDR3 length is 17 residues. The CDR3 DNA follows: TGTGCTAGCAGCTTAGATCCGGGACTGACTGAGGCCAACGTCCTGACTTTC. Encoded protein: CASSLDPGLTEANVLTF.

As for this clonotype: Mismatch with germline at one junction end may stem from a read error. The chain combines TRBV6-1 with TRBJ2-1; no definite D call. This CDR3 region has 13 residues. CDR1 MNHNS and CDR2 SASEGT come from the germline V gene. The CDR3 nucleotides are TGTGTCAGCAGTGAAGCCCCCCAATCCGAGCAGTTCTTC. Its translation: CVSSEAPQSEQFF.

This clonotype was observed a few times. The V call is TRBV5-4, the J call TRBJ2-3; 15 nucleotides match TRBD2. This CDR3 comprises 22 residues. The germline V gene has CDR1 SGHNT and CDR2 YYREEE (reference sequence). The J segment lost 0 bases and the V segment lost 1 base, leaving 15 bases of the junction unmatched. CDR3 sequence (DNA): TGTGCCAGCAGCTTGTGGGACTTCATAGGGACTAGCGGGGGGCTCAGCACAGATACGCAGTATTTT. Amino acids: CASSLWDFIGTSGGLSTDTQYF.

The rearrangement uses TRBV9 and TRBJ2-3, with D uncertain. This CDR3 is built from 15 residues. V lost 3 bases to trimming and J lost 0 bases, with 11 bases between them. The V gene's germline CDR1 is SGDLS and CDR2 YYNGEE. CDR3 DNA sequence: TGTGCCAGCAGCGCCAACATTCCTAGCACAGATACGCAGTATTTT. Its protein is CASSANIPSTDTQYF. The full variable domain, with the rest looked up from reference TRBV9 and TRBJ2-3, is DSGVTQTPKHLITATGQRVTLRCSPRSGDLSVYWYQQSLDQGLQFLIQYYNGEERAKGNILERFSAQQFPDLHSELNLSSLELGDSALYFCASSANIPSTDTQYFGPGTRLTVL.

This clonotype was seen a few times. The chain carries TRBV7-9 and TRBJ2-7; possible D gene TRBD1, 5 bases. V lost 0 bases to trimming and J lost 2 bases, with 20 bases between them. The CDR3 is made up of 18 amino acids. The germline V gene encodes CDR1 SEHNR and CDR2 FQNEAQ (reference sequence). The CDR3 sequence is CASSLALGQGLSAYEQYF. CDR3 in DNA: TGTGCCAGCAGCTTAGCGCTGGGGCAGGGCTTATCAGCCTACGAGCAGTACTTC.

The J gene is TRBJ2-3, the V gene TRBV7-2; a possible D gene is TRBD2 (6 bases). Trimming took 2 bases from V and 2 from J, leaving 11 bases between them. Per the germline V gene, CDR1 is SGHTA and CDR2 is FQGNSA. The CDR3 totals 15 residues. The DNA of the CDR3 is TGTGCCAGCAGCTTACAGGCGGGGAACACAGATACGCAGTATTTT. Translating gives CASSLQAGNTDTQYF.

Comments on this clonotype: A read error is possible here, since a much larger clone lies one base away. V usage is TRBV3-1 and J usage is TRBJ2-7; D is unresolved. Trimming pared 4 bases from V and 7 bases from J, leaving 11 bases between. CDR3 length: 12 amino acids. Looked up from germline, CDR1 is LGHDT and CDR2 is YNNKEL (reference sequence). CDR3 residues: CASSPLEREQYF. CDR3 DNA sequence: TGTGCCAGCAGCCCCCTGGAACGGGAGCAGTACTTC.

In its sample, this clonotype was seen many times. The chain joins TRBV2 to TRBJ2-1; tentative D call: TRBD2 (5 bases). The CDR3 consists of 16 residues. Germline V gives CDR1 SNHLY, CDR2 FYNNEI. Between the trimmed V and J ends, which lost 1 base and 0 bases, there was a span of 10 bases. CDR3 DNA: TGTGCCAGCAGTGAAGACAGCGGCTTCTCCTACAATGAGCAGTTCTTC. This sequence encodes CASSEDSGFSYNEQFF.

In its sample, this clonotype was seen a few times. A much larger clone differs by one base, so this may be a read error. The chain is built from TRBV20-1 and TRBJ2-5; unclear D gene. The CDR3 totals 12 residues. CDR1 is DFQATT and CDR2 is SNEGSKA in the germline V gene (reference sequence). The CDR3 DNA is TGCAGTGCTAGTTATTTACAAGAGACCCGGTACTTC. This codes for CSASYLQETRYF.

This clonotype was picked up a small number of times. It may be a read error: a sequence one base away is much more abundant. The chain couples TRBV20-1 to TRBJ2-5; 12 bases agree with TRBD2. Germline loops: CDR1 DFQATT, CDR2 SNEGSKA (reference sequence). The CDR3 spans 16 residues. Trimming removed 3 bases from V and 11 bases from J; junction bases left unmatched: 16. The CDR3 sequence is CSASLASGGVGNEQYF. CDR3 coding DNA: TGCAGTGCTAGTCTGGCTAGCGGGGGGGTGGGTAATGAGCAGTACTTC.

This clonotype was counted many times. This sequence joins TRBV4-1 and TRBJ2-1; D might be TRBD1 or TRBD2, each matching 7 bases. CDR1 is MGHRA, CDR2 YSYEKL, per germline. This CDR3 comprises 17 residues. V lost 5 bases and J lost 3, with 20 bases in between. As DNA, the CDR3 is TGCGCCAGCAGCTCAGGGGAGGGCAGGGGGGTCTACAATGAGCAGTTCTTC. It codes for CASSSGEGRGVYNEQFF.

The sample holds a few counts of this clonotype. The CDR3 sequence is CASSQDQGTGKGYTF. CDR3 nucleotides: TGTGCCAGCAGCCAAGATCAGGGGACAGGGAAAGGCTACACCTTC. The chain couples TRBV4-2 to TRBJ1-2; 9 bases agree with TRBD1. Germline CDR1 and CDR2: LGHNA and YNFKEQ. With 0 bases clipped from V and 8 bases from J, the junction kept 7 bases outside the gene matches. The CDR3 is 15 residues long.

V is TRBV20-1 and J is TRBJ2-5; D is perhaps TRBD2 (5 bases). With the DNA end fitting TRBJ2-7 better, the J assignment may be wrong. This CDR3 has 14 amino acids. In germline, CDR1 is DFQATT, CDR2 SNEGSKA (reference sequence). Here the CDR3 reads CSAKASPYCYEQYF. The CDR3 DNA sequence: TGCAGTGCTAAAGCTAGCCCGTATTGCTACGAGCAGTACTTC.

This clonotype was observed at least ten times. This rearrangement joins TRBV20-1 to TRBJ2-3; a possible D gene is TRBD1 (6 bases). The germline gives CDR1 DFQATT, CDR2 SNEGSKA (reference sequence). The CDR3 runs 18 residues. The V end was cut by 4 bases, the J end by 6 bases, with 29 bases between. DNA of the CDR3: TGCAGTGCTACCTTGAGGGGGATAGGGAAGGGAAGGGTGGATACGCAGTATTTT. Its translation: CSATLRGIGKGRVDTQYF.

This clonotype was detected ten times or more. The chain combines TRBV20-1 with TRBJ1-6; D is possibly TRBD1 (6 bases). V was shortened by 6 bases and J by 0 bases, with 12 bases between the two germline ends. Germline CDR1 is DFQATT and CDR2 is SNEGSKA (reference sequence). The CDR3 is 15 residues long. The CDR3 region has the DNA TGCAGTGCGACTAGACAGGTCTCCTATAATTCACCCCTCCACTTT. This gives the protein CSATRQVSYNSPLHF.

This clonotype has a count of ten or more. One end of the junction varies from germline; a read error may be responsible. The chain is built from TRBV5-1 and TRBJ2-5; D possibly corresponds to TRBD2 (6 bases). The CDR3 is 15 amino acids. From germline, CDR1 is SGHRS and CDR2 YFSETQ. The CDR3 sequence: CASSLAVGARETQYF. DNA of the CDR3: TGTGCCAGCAGTTTAGCGGTCGGGGCCCGAGAGACCCAGTACTTC.

Turning to this clonotype: A read error may explain this, as a much larger clone is one base away. The J gene is TRBJ1-1, the V gene TRBV11-2; no definite D call. Germline CDR1 reads SGHAT; CDR2 reads FQNNGV. The CDR3 contains 13 residues. Written as DNA, the CDR3 is TGTGCCAGCAGCCCCTCGGGTTACACTAAAGCTTTCTTT. As protein: CASSPSGYTKAFF.

This clonotype was detected many times. This sequence joins TRBV3-1 and TRBJ2-1, with D unclear. Germline CDR1 reads LGHDT; CDR2 reads YNNKEL (reference sequence). There are 15 residues in the CDR3. Between the trimmed V and J ends, which lost 1 base and 6 bases, there was a span of 13 bases. Here the CDR3 reads CASSQALSSFNEQFF. The DNA of the CDR3 is TGTGCCAGCAGCCAAGCCCTCTCATCGTTCAATGAGCAGTTCTTC.

The chain has TRBV9 and TRBJ1-1; 9 bases are a match to TRBD1. V lost 2 bases and J lost 1; bases outside the gene matches: 6. This CDR3 is built from 16 residues. CDR1 is SGDLS, CDR2 YYNGEE, per germline. The CDR3 spells CASSVWDREPNTEAFF. The CDR3 coding sequence is TGTGCCAGCAGCGTTTGGGACAGGGAACCGAACACTGAAGCTTTCTTT.

As regards this clonotype: A much larger clonotype is one base distant, so this may be a read error. This chain joins TRBV20-1 and TRBJ1-5; tentatively, D is TRBD1 (5 bases). Germline lookup yields CDR1 DFQATT and CDR2 SNEGSKA (reference sequence). This CDR3 has 15 amino acids. CDR3 sequence (DNA): TGCAGTGCTAGAACCTCGGGACGGCTAAATCAGCCCCGGCATTTT. Residues: CSARTSGRLNQPRHF.

On this clonotype itself: Likely a read error: the CDR3 ends without its conserved phenylalanine or tryptophan. The limits of the CDR3 on the DNA are not certain, so only TCRdb's listed CDR3 is given. The gene calls are TRBV12-3 or TRBV12-4 and TRBJ2-5. The length of the CDR3 is 14 amino acids, counting both ends. The CDR3 spells CASSLDERKETEYS.

The chain uses TRBV7-2 and TRBJ2-3, with 7 bases identical to TRBD2. V shed 5 bases and J 2 bases; nucleotides not matched to a gene: 1. Germline V gene data show CDR1 as SGHTA and CDR2 as FQGNSA. There are 13 residues in the CDR3. Written as DNA, the CDR3 is TGTGCCAGCAGCGGGACTACCACAGATACGCAGTATTTT. Translated, it gives CASSGTTTDTQYF. The full variable domain, completed using reference TRBV7-2 and TRBJ2-3, is GAGVSQSPSNKVTEKGKDVELRCDPISGHTALYWYRQSLGQGLEFLIYFQGNSAPDKSGLPSDRFSAERTGGSVSTLTIQRTQQEDSAVYLCASSGTTTDTQYFGPGTRLTVL.

Regarding this clonotype: This may be a read error, as it is one base from a much larger clone. The gene calls are TRBV3-1 and TRBJ2-3, with D perhaps matching TRBD2 (6 bases). Per the germline V gene, CDR1 is LGHDT and CDR2 is YNNKEL (reference sequence). Trimming pared 6 bases from V and 7 bases from J, leaving 17 bases between. CDR3 length equals 14 residues. For the CDR3, the DNA is TGTGCCAGCAGGGATACAGCGGGTCGGAATACGCAGTATTTT. The encoded protein is CASRDTAGRNTQYF.

Many counts were recorded for this clonotype. The chain recombines TRBV7-9 with TRBJ2-7; D might be TRBD2 (6 bases). V shed 5 bases and J shed 0 bases, with 20 bases lying between them. Germline assignment: CDR1 SEHNR and CDR2 FQNEAQ (reference sequence). This CDR3 has 17 residues. Written as DNA, the CDR3 is TGTGCCAGCAGCGCCGACGGAGGGGCCGACCTCTCCTACGAGCAGTACTTC. It yields the protein CASSADGGADLSYEQYF. The variable domain in full, with the rest retrieved from reference TRBV7-9 and TRBJ2-7, is DTGVSQNPRHKITKRGQNVTFRCDPISEHNRLYWYRQTLGQGPEFLTYFQNEAQLEKSRLLSDRFSAERPKGSFSTLEIQRTEQGDSAMYLCASSADGGADLSYEQYFGPGTRLTVT.

A note on this clonotype: A much larger clone lies a single base off, so this may be a read error. This chain connects TRBV20-1 to TRBJ2-1; D is undetermined. The assigned J gene may be wrong: the sequence end matches TRBJ2-7 better. The germline V gene has CDR1 DFQATT and CDR2 SNEGSKA (reference sequence). This CDR3 comprises 16 residues. The CDR3 nucleotides read TGCAGTGCTAGAGATCGGGCGTTCGGCTCCTACAATGAGCAGTACTTC. It is translated as CSARDRAFGSYNEQYF.

Concerning this clonotype itself: Being one base from a much bigger clone, this may be a read error. The chain joins TRBV20-1 to TRBJ2-1; D may match TRBD1 or TRBD2 (5 bases each). The J call is uncertain, as TRBJ2-7 better fits the DNA end. Per the germline V gene, CDR1 is DFQATT and CDR2 is SNEGSKA (reference sequence). There are 15 residues in the CDR3. In DNA form, the CDR3 reads TGCAGTGCTACGGAGGACAATAGACCCTACAATGAGCAGTACTTC. Residues: CSATEDNRPYNEQYF.

This clonotype has at least ten counts. This rearrangement joins TRBV7-6 to TRBJ2-5; tentative D call: TRBD2 (7 bases). The V gene's germline CDR1 is SGHVS and CDR2 FNYEAQ. With 8 bases removed from V and 5 bases from J, the gap between germline ends came to 21 bases. The CDR3 covers 15 residues. In DNA form, the CDR3 reads TGTGCCAGCGCCCAGGGGAGGGCTTCGGGGGAGACCCAGTACTTC. This sequence encodes CASAQGRASGETQYF. Full variable domain (outside the CDR3, taken from reference TRBV7-6 and TRBJ2-5): GAGVSQSPRYKVTKRGQDVALRCDPISGHVSLYWYRQALGQGPEFLTYFNYEAQQDKSGLPNDRFSAERPEGSISTLTIQRTEQRDSAMYRCASAQGRASGETQYFGPGTRLLVL.